What follows describes a single T cell receptor beta chain. As handled by the study authors: Amplification of reference gene primers provided the estimated nucleated cell counts. The repertoire was sequenced with immunoSEQ multiplex PCR; TCRdb's copy has only in-frame clones and lacks some. D and trimming were read from the DNA, whereas the V and J calls and clone size are those reported in that table. The repertoire holds some 200,000 clones, with 75% to 80% as singletons. V lost 6 bases, J lost 4 bases, and 7 bases stayed unmatched. Germline V CDR1 and CDR2: SQVTM, ANQGSEA. This CDR3 is 13 amino acids long. The sample comes from a study of blood T cell repertoires in COVID-19. The wider study: Whether acute or convalescent, the COVID-19 samples came from the United States, Italy and Spain. PBMCs, B-cell-depleted T cells, or T cells provided the cDNA or gDNA that made up the material.

The chain uses TRBV29-1 and TRBJ1-2; TRBD1 matches at 8 bases. The receptor was derived from a woman aged 70 to 79 with acute or convalescent COVID-19. The sequencing input was peripheral blood. The CDR3 sequence is CSVHGQGLYGYTF. DNA for the CDR3: TGCAGCGTGCACGGACAGGGACTCTATGGCTACACCTTC. Combining the CDR3 with reference TRBV29-1 and TRBJ1-2 gives the whole variable domain SAVISQKPSRDICQRGTSLTIQCQVDSQVTMMFWYRQQPGQSLTLIATANQGSEATYESGFVIDKFPISRPNLTFSTLTVSNMSPEDSSIYLCSVHGQGLYGYTFGSGTRLTVV.